This TCR beta chain was profiled in a study of regulatory and conventional T cells in RAG deficiency (TCRdb year 2017). In terms of the full investigation: High-throughput TCR beta sequencing was used to compare the repertoire diversity and composition of Treg, conventional CD4+ and CD8+ T cells between RAG-deficient patients and healthy controls. Findings and caveats that apply to the study as a whole: For some subjects, some analyses of T-cell subsets were not performed. Rather than being bona fide Treg cells, the sorted CD25-high CD127-low cells in Omenn syndrome patients may represent peripherally activated cells. Shorter CDR3 lengths were found in all patient T-cell subsets, and >75% Treg-Tconv repertoire overlap at nucleotide and amino acid level was observed in Omenn syndrome patients. RAG-deficient patients showed markedly lower Shannon entropy and higher Simpson indices than control T-cell subpopulations. In Omenn syndrome and CID/AS patients compared with controls, roughly 98-fold fewer unique TCR beta sequences were detected from Treg cells, versus about 10-fold fewer for other subsets.

V is cut back by 3 bases and J by 5 bases, with 6 bases in the junction unmatched. The CDR3, cysteine through phenylalanine, is 15 amino acids long. The retained sequence is limited to the CDR3, 45 bases, with the frame set at the first base. CDR1 and CDR2, looked up from the germline V gene, are SGHAT and FQNNGV. Turning to this clone: Its antigen has not been determined. The input lacks base qualities; no much larger clone sits a single base away.

The method was the immunoSEQ multiplex PCR assay. Genomic DNA from the sorted T-cell subsets was used to amplify and sequence rearranged TCR beta chain products. The original methods were these. Shannon entropy and Simpson indices were used to measure the diversity of productive TCR beta rearrangements in each repertoire. Clonal expansion was assessed using the summed frequency of the 100 most abundant productive TCR beta clonotypes among total reads. A self-reactivity index based on amino acid usage at CDR3beta positions 6 and 7 was applied to the TRB repertoires. Two-way ANOVA was used for repertoire analyses, and Student t or Mann-Whitney tests were used for flow cytometric analyses. The immuneACCESS repertoire file appears here via TCRdb, limited to in-frame rearrangements. These files lack a portion of the clones; in checked studies, under half of the deficit traces to unresolved V genes, and the cause of the others is not known. V and J calls and clone size are given by that table; D and trimming were obtained from the DNA. The table for this sample lists tens of thousands of clones; around nine tenths of them were counted only once. Over 0.7% of the sample goes to the ten largest clones.

Before genomic DNA extraction, regulatory T cells were purified from blood as CD4+CD25-high CD127-low cells. For repertoire analyses, the comparison group consisted of roughly 8 healthy control donors. The data were also submitted as part of a second study, on regulatory T cells. As that second paper reports: In the multiplex PCR, 52 forward TRBV primers and 13 reverse TRBJ primers were used, and assay-based and computational corrections were applied for amplification bias. Restricted unique TRB V-J pairs and skewed V and J gene usage were observed in patient repertoires, most markedly in regulatory T cells. Between CD3G-deficient patients and healthy controls, the study compared T-cell receptor beta repertoires in sorted regulatory T cells, conventional CD4+ T cells and CD8+ T cells. Ficoll density separation was used to isolate peripheral blood mononuclear cells. Within the immunoSEQ assay, multiplex PCR amplified rearranged TRB loci from genomic DNA. An Illumina HiSeq platform was used to sequence the TRB amplicons. Custom algorithms error-filtered the raw sequences and aligned the raw sequences to reference gene sequences, after which the immunoSEQ online tools were used for analysis. The frequencies of productive and nonproductive TRB rearrangements were evaluated among unique sequences as well as among total sequences. Groups were compared by t tests, Mann-Whitney tests or two-way ANOVA performed in Prism software.

This receptor chain uses TRBV11-2 and TRBJ2-2; 7 nucleotides in the junction match TRBD2. The sequenced sample consisted of Tregs sorted from blood. This TCR was recovered from a human donor in good health. The CDR3 corresponds to CASSFAGVRTGELFF. The sequence in DNA is TGTGCCAGCAGCTTTGCGGGGGTCCGGACCGGGGAGCTGTTTTTT.